Below, 26 T cell receptor beta chains from the same sample are listed, as sequenced in a study of shared clonotypes between healthy human individuals. Here immunoSEQ multiplex PCR was the method, and the copy in TCRdb shows in-frame clones only, minus some. The table shows around 1.1 million clones, with around 78% occurring only once. Source material: memory CD4+ T cells from PBMCs. Subset meaning: CD45RA-negative fraction. The receptors originated from a man aged 18 to 35 in good health. Some clones in this sample may be carry-over from other donors' samples.

Points on this clone: Other DNA variants within this sample encode the same CDR3. The chain couples TRBV28 to TRBJ2-7, with TRBD2 identical over 11 bases. Germline CDR1 is MDHEN and CDR2 is SYDVKM. V gave up 3 bases and J gave up 4 bases; unmatched junction bases: 2. The CDR3 length is 14 residues. The DNA of the CDR3 is TGTGCCAGCAGTTTCGGGACTAGCGGATACGAGCAGTACTTC. As protein: CASSFGTSGYEQYF.

This chain links TRBV5-4 with TRBJ2-3, with TRBD2 as a possible D gene (6 bases). V gave up 5 bases and J gave up 4 bases, with 11 bases separating them. Germline lookup yields CDR1 SGHNT and CDR2 YYREEE (reference sequence). CDR3 length equals 13 residues. This CDR3 reads CASSGGKADTQYF. Here the CDR3 DNA reads TGTGCCAGCAGTGGCGGGAAAGCAGATACGCAGTATTTT.

This chain links TRBV4-2 with TRBJ2-7; 7 nucleotides line up with TRBD2. CDR1 LGHNA and CDR2 YNFKEQ come from the germline V gene. With V trimmed by 3 bases and J by 7 bases, 12 bases remained unmatched. The CDR3 runs to 15 residues. CDR3 loop: CASSHFREGRLEQYF. DNA for the CDR3: TGTGCCAGCAGCCACTTCAGGGAGGGACGCCTGGAGCAGTACTTC.

The J gene is TRBJ1-5, the V gene TRBV18, with 8 bases aligning to TRBD1. Germline V lookup: CDR1 KGHSH, CDR2 LQKENI. The CDR3 covers 16 residues. V trimming: 3 bases; J trimming: 5 bases; junction bases outside the gene matches: 9. The CDR3 region is CASSPQGVQGDQPQHF. The CDR3, as DNA: TGTGCCAGCTCACCCCAGGGGGTACAGGGGGATCAGCCCCAGCATTTT.

J is TRBJ1-1 and V is TRBV11-2; 9 bases line up with TRBD1. V dropped 5 bases and J dropped 4; count of bases not matched to a gene: 8. CDR1 SGHAT and CDR2 FQNNGV come from the germline V gene. The CDR3 has 15 residues. Here the CDR3 reads CASSRTGGIFTEAFF. CDR3 nucleotide sequence: TGTGCCAGCAGCCGTACAGGGGGCATATTCACTGAAGCTTTCTTT.

The chain combines TRBV28 with TRBJ1-2, with D uncertain. This CDR3 comprises 13 residues. Trimming stripped 3 bases from V and 5 bases from J, with 10 bases between. Germline CDR1 and CDR2: MDHEN and SYDVKM. CDR3 coding DNA: TGTGCCAGCAGTTTCCCCAGGTCTTATGGCTACACCTTC. Protein product: CASSFPRSYGYTF.

Remarks on this clone: This specimen includes other DNA sequences encoding the same CDR3. The J gene is TRBJ2-7, the V gene TRBV2, with 8 bases identical to TRBD2. Germline trimming cut 4 bases from V and 3 bases from J; bases unmatched to any gene: 8. CDR3 length equals 15 residues. CDR1 is SNHLY, CDR2 FYNNEI, per germline. CDR3 DNA sequence: TGTGCCAGCAGTGTTGGACTAGCAGGGATCTACGAGCAGTACTTC. It yields the protein CASSVGLAGIYEQYF. Filled out from reference TRBV2 and TRBJ2-7, the complete variable domain reads EPEVTQTPSHQVTQMGQEVILRCVPISNHLYFYWYRQILGQKVEFLVSFYNNEISEKSEIFDDQFSVERPDGSNFTLKIRSTKLEDSAMYFCASSVGLAGIYEQYFGPGTRLTVT.

The chain couples TRBV28 to TRBJ2-2; TRBD1 might be the D (6 bases). The CDR3 covers 13 residues. V was clipped by 5 bases and J by 6 bases, with 10 bases between them. Looked up from germline, CDR1 is MDHEN and CDR2 is SYDVKM. The CDR3 reads CASSPGVAGELFF. The CDR3 DNA reads TGTGCCAGCAGTCCAGGGGTTGCCGGGGAGCTGTTTTTT.

The chain recombines TRBV18 with TRBJ2-2; D is undetermined. The length of the CDR3 is 14 residues. V lost 3 bases and J 0 bases, leaving 5 bases between the germline ends. Germline V CDR1 and CDR2: KGHSH, LQKENI. The CDR3 protein is CASSPYPNTGELFF. The CDR3 DNA follows: TGTGCCAGCTCACCCTACCCGAACACCGGGGAGCTGTTTTTT.

The V and J genes are TRBV28 and TRBJ1-2; possibly TRBD1 for D (6 bases). Germline CDR1 reads MDHEN; CDR2 reads SYDVKM. V lost 5 bases, J lost 1 base, and 17 bases lay in between. The CDR3 is 16 amino acids. CDR3 in DNA: TGTGCCAGCAGTGATCCGAGGGGGGGCGGTAACTATGGCTACACCTTC. Encoded protein: CASSDPRGGGNYGYTF.

The V and J genes are TRBV5-1 and TRBJ1-2; D is unclear. CDR3 length equals 12 residues. V shed 0 bases and J shed 8 bases, with 8 bases lying between them. CDR1 and CDR2 from the germline V gene are SGHRS and YFSETQ. This CDR3 is CASSLDTLGYTF. The DNA of the CDR3 is TGCGCCAGCAGCTTGGACACCTTAGGCTACACCTTC.

This sequence joins TRBV7-8 and TRBJ2-1; the D gene is possibly TRBD2 (6 bases). Germline V gene data show CDR1 as SGHVS and CDR2 as FQNEAQ. V lost 5 bases to trimming and J lost 8 bases, with 16 bases between them. CDR3 length equals 14 residues. The CDR3 loop reads CASSIYEGLDEQFF. The CDR3 DNA reads TGTGCCAGCAGCATTTATGAGGGACTGGATGAGCAGTTCTTC.

The chain joins TRBV5-4 to TRBJ2-7; tentative D call: TRBD2 (5 bases). This CDR3 has 16 residues. Trimming took 5 bases from V and 2 from J, leaving 20 bases between them. CDR1 and CDR2 from the germline V gene are SGHNT and YYREEE (reference sequence). The CDR3 sequence: CASRPFPTLGAYEQYF. The CDR3 bases are TGTGCCAGCAGACCATTCCCCACATTGGGAGCCTACGAGCAGTACTTC.

V usage is TRBV19 and J usage is TRBJ1-2; no clear D gene. Germline V lookup: CDR1 LNHDA, CDR2 SQIVND (reference sequence). The CDR3 consists of 16 residues. V lost 5 bases to trimming and J lost 3 bases, with 19 bases between them. CDR3 in amino acids: CASSSVSKTRDYGYTF. Here the CDR3 DNA reads TGTGCCAGTAGTTCCGTTTCAAAGACTCGGGACTATGGCTACACCTTC. The full variable domain, rest sourced from reference TRBV19 and TRBJ1-2, is DGGITQSPKYLFRKEGQNVTLSCEQNLNHDAMYWYRQDPGQGLRLIYYSQIVNDFQKGDIAEGYSVSREKKESFPLTVTSAQKNPTAFYLCASSSVSKTRDYGYTFGSGTRLTVV.

The V gene is TRBV23-1, the J gene TRBJ1-3; D not resolved. TRBV23-1 falls under the ORF class, with uncertain function. CDR3 length: 11 amino acids. V was trimmed by 7 bases and J by 0 bases, leaving 1 base between them. In nucleotides, the CDR3 is TGCGCCAGCAACTCTGGAAACACCATATATTTT. Its translation is CASNSGNTIYF.

The chain recombines TRBV2 with TRBJ2-1; D is unclear. This CDR3 is built from 11 residues. The germline V and J ends were trimmed by 9 bases and 9 bases, with 12 bases remaining between them. Germline assignment: CDR1 SNHLY and CDR2 FYNNEI. In DNA form, the CDR3 reads TGTGCCAGTCGAGGAGCGACTGAGCAGTTCTTC. It codes for CASRGATEQFF.

This chain joins TRBV2 and TRBJ2-1; possibly TRBD2 for D (6 bases). This CDR3 spans 13 amino acids. Trimming shortened V by 6 bases and J by 10 bases, and 16 bases separated the two germline ends. Germline CDR1 reads SNHLY; CDR2 reads FYNNEI. CDR3 amino acids: CASRLGLLREQFF. The CDR3 bases are TGTGCCAGCAGGTTGGGACTCCTCAGGGAGCAGTTCTTC.

This chain connects TRBV9 to TRBJ2-5, with 11 bases aligning to TRBD2. In germline, CDR1 is SGDLS, CDR2 YYNGEE. V dropped 3 bases and J dropped 5; count of bases not matched to a gene: 9. The CDR3 runs 16 residues. The CDR3 sequence: CASSALAGGSLETQYF. The CDR3, as DNA: TGTGCCAGCAGCGCCCTAGCGGGAGGTTCCCTTGAGACCCAGTACTTC.

The CDR3 reads CASSSAGPYGYTF. CDR3 sequence (DNA): TGTGCCAGCAGCTCCGCGGGGCCCTACGGCTACACCTTC. This chain links TRBV28 with TRBJ1-2, with a possible D match to TRBD1 (5 bases). The CDR3 has 13 amino acids. Trimming removed 6 bases from V and 8 bases from J, with 16 bases in between. Germline V CDR1 and CDR2: MDHEN, SYDVKM.

V gene TRBV6-5 combines with J gene TRBJ1-4; D unclear. Germline assignment: CDR1 MNHEY and CDR2 SVGAGI. Deletions cut 6 bases from V and 5 bases from J, with 13 bases between. The length of the CDR3 is 14 residues. CDR3 loop: CASSKREYNEKLFF. CDR3 DNA sequence: TGTGCCAGCAGCAAACGTGAATACAATGAAAAACTGTTTTTT.

V gene TRBV5-1 combines with J gene TRBJ2-2, with TRBD1 as a possible D gene (5 bases). Looked up from germline, CDR1 is SGHRS and CDR2 is YFSETQ. V lost 0 bases and J lost 5, with 11 bases in between. This CDR3 has 15 amino acids. CDR3 sequence (DNA): TGCGCCAGCAGCTTGGTGGCAGGGTCGACCGGGGAGCTGTTTTTT. Protein sequence: CASSLVAGSTGELFF.

This chain joins TRBV6-1 and TRBJ2-2; D remains ambiguous. The ends were cut back, 8 bases at V and 6 bases at J, with 1 base in the middle. This CDR3 contains 9 residues. CDR1 is MNHNS and CDR2 is SASEGT in the germline V gene. This CDR3 reads CASSGELFF. DNA of the CDR3: TGTGCCAGCTCCGGGGAGCTGTTTTTT.

This chain connects TRBV1 to TRBJ2-2; the table names TRBD2, a call not compared with the DNA. TRBV1 is classified as a pseudogene. The CDR3 runs 22 residues. CDR3 in DNA: TGCACCAGCAGCCAAGAGGAAACCTGGACTAGCACCAAGGGGTGGGTGGCCGGGGAGCTGTTTTTT. Protein: CTSSQEETWTSTKGWVAGELFF.

CDR3 nucleotide sequence: TGTGCCAGCAGCGGGTCAGACACGGGCAATCAGCCCCAGCATTTT. This gives the protein CASSGSDTGNQPQHF. The chain recombines TRBV2 with TRBJ1-5; D ambiguous. The germline V gene has CDR1 SNHLY and CDR2 FYNNEI. V lost 6 bases and J lost 2, with 14 bases in between. The CDR3 is 15 amino acids. The full variable domain, its missing parts supplied by reference TRBV2 and TRBJ1-5, is EPEVTQTPSHQVTQMGQEVILRCVPISNHLYFYWYRQILGQKVEFLVSFYNNEISEKSEIFDDQFSVERPDGSNFTLKIRSTKLEDSAMYFCASSGSDTGNQPQHFGDGTRLSIL.

The chain carries TRBV5-1 and TRBJ2-3; 12 bases are shared with TRBD2. CDR1 is SGHRS and CDR2 is YFSETQ in the germline V gene. The CDR3 is 18 residues long. After removal of 5 bases from V and 4 bases from J, the junction contained 14 bases not matched to a gene. CDR3: CASRSLAGGRGGADTQYF. The CDR3 nucleotides are TGCGCCAGCAGGTCACTAGCGGGAGGACGCGGGGGCGCAGATACGCAGTATTTT.

This clone has just one count. This chain links TRBV18 with TRBJ2-2; 13 bases map to TRBD2. Losses at the gene ends were 6 bases for V and 4 bases for J; bases not matched to a gene: 2. CDR1 and CDR2 (germline): KGHSH, LQKENI. CDR3 length equals 15 residues. CDR3 DNA: TGTGCCAGCTCGCGGACTAGCGGGAGCACCGGGGAGCTGTTTTTT. Protein sequence: CASSRTSGSTGELFF.